The T cell receptor (beta chain) described here comes from a study of Graves' ophthalmopathy and Graves' hyperthyroidism (dated by TCRdb to 2016 to 2019). For the wider study: Hyperthyroidism was considered stable if no progression to ophthalmopathy occurred within 18 months of follow-up. To explore V-J signatures that distinguish ophthalmopathy from hyperthyroidism, a discovery set of 100 patients was enrolled, made up of 40 to 45 with ophthalmopathy and under 65 with stable hyperthyroidism. In roughly 6 hyperthyroidism patients, T-cell repertoires of thyroid tissue and blood were compared. For independent validation, a separate cohort was made up of about 18 hyperthyroidism patients plus 17 patients who later progressed from hyperthyroidism to ophthalmopathy. The study used signatures of the TCR beta repertoire to tell Graves' ophthalmopathy apart from Graves' hyperthyroidism and to predict which patients would progress to ophthalmopathy. In total, 120 to 150 blood samples were TCR-sequenced: around 42 ophthalmopathy, roughly 80 hyperthyroidism and about 17 hyperthyroidism-to-ophthalmopathy patients. After sampling, hyperthyroidism patients received methimazole starting at 30 mg daily, and ophthalmopathy patients received high-dose intravenous methylprednisolone.

According to the germline V gene, CDR1 reads LGHNA and CDR2 reads YSLEER. The germline V end is reduced by 1 base and the J end by 9 bases; junction bases left unmatched: 4. From cysteine to phenylalanine, the CDR3 is 13 amino acids long. The retained sequence is limited to the CDR3, 39 bases, with the frame set at the first base. General conclusions and limits of the study: The 13-signature model separated ophthalmopathy from stable hyperthyroidism with approximately 90% sensitivity and approximately 81% specificity in cross-validation, and 80%/75% in the test set. Sample size was not predetermined statistically, and investigators were not blinded to group allocation. Most expanded thyroid clonotypes with a frequency above 0.001 also appeared in blood, which suggests that blood repertoires may reflect the immune response in the thyroid. In validation, the model predicted ophthalmopathy progression with about 70% sensitivity and approximately 75% specificity; some twelve predicted patients were CT-confirmed with GO in a median of about 6.2 months.

TCR beta CDR3 regions were amplified from RNA transcripts for repertoire sequencing. The first round of RT-PCR was done with HTBI primers and the Qiagen OneStep RT-PCR kit, and was followed by a second round of multiplex PCR, then size selection and purification. Libraries were sequenced on an Illumina HiSeq2000 using paired-end 100 bp reads. As for how the authors treated the data: SOAPnuke was used to process the reads, throwing out any read that had adapters, had uncalled bases, had a mean Phred below 15, or lacked an exact constant-primer or identifier match. COPE v1.2.5 was used to merge high-quality paired reads. Each unique nucleotide sequence was treated as a clonotype, and MiTCR v1.1 was used to align the clonotypes to the IMGT TRB V, D and J references. Only V-J combinations with frequency above 0.0001 were analysed, covering approximately 99% of repertoires. For each V-J combination, a TCR clonal expansion and chaos score was defined as the ratio of F50 clonal expansion to chaos observed in the TCRdist matrix. Welch's t-statistics and random forest were used to narrow the features down to about a dozen V-J combinations, which were then fed into a naive Bayes classifier. The Morisita-Horn index was used to measure how similar the thyroid and blood repertoires were. The raw public reads went through TCRdb reprocessing: fastp at Q25, MiXCR clone calling, in-frame beta chains kept. Each entry merges the rows of one CDR3 protein and shows their most common DNA and genes. The V and J calls come from TCRdb's annotation, not from the publication. Recorded for this sample are over a million distinct CDR3 sequences; approximately 35% of them occurred a single time. The ten largest clones capture approximately 12% of the sample.

This clonotype was observed a few times. Its antigen is currently not known. No quality values exist for individual bases; no much larger clone is one base distant. Hyperthyroidism patients were newly diagnosed, were aged 18 to 65 years, and had a disease duration under 2 months. Anyone with other autoimmune diseases, uncontrolled infections, pregnancy or lactation was excluded from the study. Clinical symptoms, serum thyroxine, TRAb, thyroid ultrasound and orbital computed tomography formed the basis of the diagnosis. Total RNA was extracted using Trizol reagent, and RNA quality was checked on an Agilent 2100 Bioanalyzer.

Sequenced sample: peripheral blood or thyroid tissue (not recorded which). This chain is built from TRBV4-3 and TRBJ1-1, with 8 middle bases fitting TRBD1. This TCR was sampled from an adult man with Graves' hyperthyroidism. The sequenced DNA is TGCGCCAGCAGCCAAGCGGGCAGGGGGCAAGCTTTCTTT. It specifies CASSQAGRGQAFF.